The 25 T cell receptor beta chains presented below share a single source sample, sequenced in a study of breast tumors, draining lymph nodes, adjacent tissues. Using its own MiXCR run on the multiplex PCR reads, TCRdb lists one record per CDR3 protein. The data contain around 13,000 distinct CDR3 sequences, less than 85% of them singletons. The sample was tumor-adjacent breast tissue. These receptors were taken from a female donor with breast cancer. Some clones in this sample may be carry-over from other donors' samples.

This clonotype has at least ten counts. The chain joins TRBV9 to TRBJ2-7; TRBD2 matches 7 bases. Losses at the gene ends were 4 bases for V and 2 bases for J; bases not matched to a gene: 12. CDR3 size: 16 residues. The germline CDR1 and CDR2 sequences are SGDLS and YYNGEE. CDR3 in amino acids: CASSPSGSGLAYEQYF. The CDR3 nucleotides are TGTGCCAGCAGCCCGAGTGGTAGCGGGCTTGCCTACGAGCAGTACTTC.

The chain joins TRBV20-1 to TRBJ2-1; 12 bases align to TRBD2. The J segment lost 6 bases and the V segment lost 5 bases, leaving 5 bases of the junction unmatched. Looked up from germline, CDR1 is DFQATT and CDR2 is SNEGSKA (reference sequence). The CDR3 is 14 residues long. The CDR3 spells CSAGRTSGINEQFF. In DNA, the CDR3 is TGCAGTGCTGGTAGGACTAGCGGGATCAATGAGCAGTTCTTC.

CDR3: CASSSWGSDNEQFF. Written as DNA, the CDR3 is TGTGCCAGTAGTTCTTGGGGCAGTGACAATGAGCAGTTCTTC. The chain is built from TRBV19 and TRBJ2-1; D possibly corresponds to TRBD1 (5 bases). The CDR3 covers 14 residues. The germline gives CDR1 LNHDA, CDR2 SQIVND (reference sequence). V lost 5 bases to trimming and J lost 5 bases, with 13 bases between them.

As to this clonotype: A clone one base away is much larger, so this may be a read error. The chain is built from TRBV7-9 and TRBJ2-7; 7 nucleotides line up with TRBD2. The CDR3 consists of 14 residues. CDR1 and CDR2 from the germline V gene are SEHNR and FQNEAQ (reference sequence). The CDR3: CASSRTSLTYVQYF. The CDR3 DNA sequence: TGTGCCAGCAGCCGGACTAGTCTTACATACGTGCAGTACTTC.

The rearrangement joins TRBV2 to TRBJ2-5; weak D call: TRBD1 (5 bases). The V gene lost 11 bases and the J gene lost 4 bases, with 17 bases spanning the gap. The CDR3 is made up of 13 amino acids. The germline V gene encodes CDR1 SNHLY and CDR2 FYNNEI. The CDR3 bases are TGTGCCCGAACAGGAGTGAGATTAGAGACCCAGTACTTC. Translated, it gives CARTGVRLETQYF.

This clonotype was counted ten times or more. V is TRBV27 and J is TRBJ2-7, with D possibly matching TRBD2 (6 bases). Trimming stripped 2 bases from V and 4 bases from J, with 15 bases between. Germline V CDR1 and CDR2: MNHEY, SMNVEV (reference sequence). The CDR3 loop spans 15 amino acids. The CDR3 is CASSLSSGEGYEQYF. The CDR3 coding sequence is TGTGCCAGCAGTTTAAGCTCGGGAGAAGGATACGAGCAGTACTTC.

The J gene is TRBJ1-4, the V gene TRBV10-1, with D possibly matching TRBD1 (6 bases). This CDR3 spans 17 amino acids. Germline CDR1 is WNHNN and CDR2 is SYGVQD (reference sequence). The ends were cut back, 4 bases at V and 11 bases at J, with 26 bases in the middle. The CDR3 loop reads CASSGPTGRIGLGKLFF. The DNA for the CDR3 is TGCGCCAGCAGTGGGCCCACAGGGAGGATAGGGCTAGGTAAACTGTTTTTT.

This clonotype was seen at least ten times. A much bigger clone sits one base away, suggesting this may be a read error. V gene TRBV7-2 combines with J gene TRBJ2-7, with 7 bases fitting TRBD2. The CDR3 is made up of 14 amino acids. In germline, CDR1 is SGHTA, CDR2 FQGNSA. Written as DNA, the CDR3 is TGTGCCAGCAGCTGGACTAGTCTTACATACGTGCAGTACTTC. Amino acids: CASSWTSLTYVQYF.

Notes on this clonotype: Mismatch with germline at one junction end may stem from a read error. V is TRBV4-2 and J is TRBJ2-1; 8 bases align to TRBD1. This CDR3 is built from 15 residues. The germline CDR1 and CDR2 sequences are LGHNA and YNFKEQ. In nucleotides, the CDR3 is TGTGCCAGCAGCCCACGGACAGGGAGTCACAATGAGCAGCTCTTC. Amino acid sequence: CASSPRTGSHNEQLF.

The chain uses TRBV20-1 and TRBJ2-7, with 10 bases identical to TRBD2. Trimming took 6 bases from V and 4 from J; bases not matched to a gene: 12. Per the germline V gene, CDR1 is DFQATT and CDR2 is SNEGSKA (reference sequence). This CDR3 is built from 15 residues. Here the CDR3 reads CSAITPSGSRYEQYF. In DNA, the CDR3 is TGCAGTGCAATCACTCCTAGCGGGAGTAGATACGAGCAGTACTTC.

By share of the sample, this clonotype is medium-sized. The V call is TRBV7-6, the J call TRBJ1-4; D is uncertain. The germline V gene encodes CDR1 SGHVS and CDR2 FNYEAQ. The CDR3 loop spans 13 amino acids. V shed 5 bases and J shed 7 bases, with 11 bases lying between them. The CDR3 protein is CASSLVWGEKLFF. CDR3 nucleotides: TGTGCCAGCAGCCTAGTATGGGGTGAAAAACTGTTTTTT.

This clonotype is medium-sized in the sample. The rearrangement joins TRBV6-5 to TRBJ2-7; 10 nucleotides agree with TRBD1. Germline V gene sequence: CDR1 MNHEY, CDR2 SVGAGI. CDR3 size: 15 residues. With 7 bases clipped from V and 4 bases from J, the junction kept 10 bases outside the gene matches. The DNA of the CDR3 is TGTGCCAGCATGTCGGGACAGGGGAGTGGGTACGAGCAGTACTTC. This gives the protein CASMSGQGSGYEQYF.

V is TRBV10-3 and J is TRBJ2-7; no reliable D call. Germline CDR1 reads ENHRY; CDR2 reads SYGVKD. The CDR3 totals 12 residues. V dropped 2 bases and J dropped 12 bases, with 14 bases sitting between them. The CDR3: CAISEQSTWRYF. DNA for the CDR3: TGTGCCATCAGTGAGCAGTCAACCTGGCGGTACTTC.

V is TRBV12-3 or TRBV12-4 and J is TRBJ2-7; no definite D call. V lost 2 bases to trimming and J lost 7 bases, with 12 bases between them. The CDR3 is 13 residues long. CDR3 coding DNA: TGTGCCAGCAGTTTATCACCGCCCGCGGAGCAGTACTTC. Residues: CASSLSPPAEQYF.

The chain has TRBV5-1 and TRBJ2-7, with a possible D match to TRBD2 (6 bases). This CDR3 contains 14 residues. Germline V gene data show CDR1 as SGHRS and CDR2 as YFSETQ. Trimming stripped 0 bases from V and 7 bases from J, with 14 bases between. The CDR3 DNA is TGCGCCAGCAGCTTGGGGCAGGGAGGTCTTGAGCAGTACTTC. Protein sequence: CASSLGQGGLEQYF.

The chain combines TRBV7-9 with TRBJ2-2; 14 bases are shared with TRBD2. Trimming took 4 bases from V and 4 from J; bases not matched to a gene: 11. Per the germline V gene, CDR1 is SEHNR and CDR2 is FQNEAQ (reference sequence). The CDR3 extends over 19 amino acids. Here the CDR3 DNA reads TGTGCCAGCAGCTCTTCAGGGACTAGCGGGAGAGGCGGCACCGGGGAGCTGTTTTTT. Protein sequence: CASSSSGTSGRGGTGELFF.

The V call is TRBV20-1, the J call TRBJ2-7; 12 positions agree with TRBD2. From germline, CDR1 is DFQATT and CDR2 SNEGSKA (reference sequence). The CDR3 is 15 residues long. V dropped 1 base and J dropped 3; count of bases not matched to a gene: 4. The CDR3 spells CSARGTSGIGYEQYF. The CDR3 DNA is TGCAGTGCTAGAGGGACTAGCGGGATCGGCTACGAGCAGTACTTC.

The chain has TRBV12-3 or TRBV12-4 and TRBJ2-7; 10 nucleotides agree with TRBD2. The length of the CDR3 is 16 residues. Unmatched junction bases numbered 5, after V lost 3 bases and J lost 0 bases. In nucleotides, the CDR3 is TGTGCCAGCAGTTTGGGTAGCGGGAGGTCCTCCTACGAGCAGTACTTC. Residues: CASSLGSGRSSYEQYF.

V usage is TRBV6-9 and J usage is TRBJ1-2; perhaps TRBD1 as D (6 bases). Trimming shortened V by 5 bases and J by 7 bases, and 14 bases separated the two germline ends. The CDR3 is made up of 13 amino acids. Germline V gives CDR1 MNHGY, CDR2 SVAAGI. DNA of the CDR3: TGTGCCAGCAGTGAAGGGGGGGTAGTTGGCTACACCTTC. It translates to CASSEGGVVGYTF.

The genes are TRBV7-3 and TRBJ2-1; 7 bases agree with TRBD1. With V trimmed by 0 bases and J by 2 bases, 4 bases remained unmatched. Germline CDR1 is SGHTA and CDR2 is FQGTGA. The CDR3 is 16 residues long. CDR3 DNA sequence: TGTGCCAGCAGCTTAACGGGTGGGACAGCCTACAATGAGCAGTTCTTC. Translating gives CASSLTGGTAYNEQFF.

The chain couples TRBV24-1 to TRBJ2-1, with 13 bases lining up with TRBD2. Germline values: CDR1 KGHDR, CDR2 SFDVKD. Trimming took 3 bases from V and 1 from J; bases not matched to a gene: 11. The CDR3 spans 20 residues. CDR3 nucleotides: TGTGCCACCAGTGATCCCCCGGGACTAGCGGGACGGTCTTCCTACAATGAGCAGTTCTTC. Translating gives CATSDPPGLAGRSSYNEQFF.

The CDR3 loop is CASSSEREYGHTQYF. CDR3 sequence (DNA): TGTGCCAGCAGTTCTGAGCGAGAATACGGACATACGCAGTATTTT. The chain recombines TRBV6-1 with TRBJ2-3; D is unresolved. From germline, CDR1 is MNHNS and CDR2 SASEGT. Trimming shortened V by 5 bases and J by 7 bases, and 19 bases separated the two germline ends. The CDR3 totals 15 residues.

The CDR3 coding sequence is TGTGCCAGTAGTAGGGGTTGGGGCTCTGGGGCCAACGTCCTGACTTTC. It yields the protein CASSRGWGSGANVLTF. The genes are TRBV19 and TRBJ2-6; D not resolved. The germline gives CDR1 LNHDA, CDR2 SQIVND (reference sequence). The CDR3 has 16 residues. V was shortened by 4 bases and J by 0 bases, with 10 bases between the two germline ends. The full variable domain, rest sourced from reference TRBV19 and TRBJ2-6, is DGGITQSPKYLFRKEGQNVTLSCEQNLNHDAMYWYRQDPGQGLRLIYYSQIVNDFQKGDIAEGYSVSREKKESFPLTVTSAQKNPTAFYLCASSRGWGSGANVLTFGAGSRLTVL.

V usage is TRBV29-1 and J usage is TRBJ1-5; D may be TRBD1 (5 bases). The V end was cut by 3 bases, the J end by 4 bases, with 10 bases between. Germline CDR1 reads SQVTM; CDR2 reads ANQGSEA. CDR3 length: 13 residues. For the CDR3, the DNA is TGCAGCGTTGATGGGGGTCCTAATCAGCCCCAGCATTTT. Protein: CSVDGGPNQPQHF.

This clonotype was counted once. This chain connects TRBV7-8 to TRBJ2-7; perhaps TRBD2 as D (6 bases). The CDR3 contains 15 residues. V lost 4 bases to trimming and J lost 4 bases, with 17 bases between them. Germline values: CDR1 SGHVS, CDR2 FQNEAQ. This CDR3 reads CASSSPSGRGYEQYF. DNA for the CDR3: TGTGCCAGCAGCTCCCCCTCCGGGAGAGGGTACGAGCAGTACTTC.